A selection of T cell receptor beta chains follows, all from one sample in a study of beta chain features in type 1 diabetes. The data were produced by immunoSEQ multiplex PCR, yet TCRdb's version contains in-frame clones alone and is incomplete. The sample yields over 150,000 clones, 10% seen once. Input material: central memory CD4+ T cells from blood. These TCRs come from a man aged 25 to 45 with type 1 diabetes. The CDR3 runs from the conserved cysteine through the conserved F or W. Fields, in order: V gene, D gene, J gene, clone size, CDR3 length, CDR3 DNA, CDR3 protein. D genes are given only for firm matches. Clone size is given for some rows only: seen once, a few or many times, or a class if the clone is expanded.

v_call: TRBV19
d_call: TRBD1
j_call: TRBJ2-7
clone_size: -
cdr3_length: 14
cdr3_nt: TGTGCCAGTAGTACGAGACAGGGATCCTACGAGCAGTACTTC
cdr3_aa: CASSTRQGSYEQYF

v_call: TRBV6-1
d_call: TRBD2
j_call: TRBJ2-7
clone_size: few
cdr3_length: 15
cdr3_nt: TGTGCCAGCACCCTACTAGCGGGAGCCCTCTACGAGCAGTACTTC
cdr3_aa: CASTLLAGALYEQYF

v_call: TRBV19
d_call: TRBD1
j_call: TRBJ1-5
clone_size: -
cdr3_length: 14
cdr3_nt: TGTGCCAGTAGTATAATGCAGGTCGGGACAGACCTCGCCTTT
cdr3_aa: CASSIMQVGTDLAF

v_call: TRBV19
d_call: -
j_call: TRBJ2-2
clone_size: -
cdr3_length: 12
cdr3_nt: TGTGCCAGGAGGACTTCTTGGGGGGAGCTGTTTTTT
cdr3_aa: CARRTSWGELFF

v_call: TRBV28
d_call: TRBD2
j_call: TRBJ2-2
clone_size: -
cdr3_length: 15
cdr3_nt: TGTGCCAGCACCCTTAGCGGGAGTGGTACCGGGGAGCTGTTTTTT
cdr3_aa: CASTLSGSGTGELFF

v_call: TRBV5-1
d_call: TRBD2
j_call: TRBJ2-7
clone_size: few
cdr3_length: 16
cdr3_nt: TGCGCCAGCAGCGTTGGACTAGCGGGAGGCTCCCACGAGCAGTACTTC
cdr3_aa: CASSVGLAGGSHEQYF

v_call: TRBV6-5
d_call: TRBD2
j_call: TRBJ2-3
clone_size: -
cdr3_length: 16
cdr3_nt: TGTGCCAGCAGTTTGGGACTAGCACGGTTCGCAGATACGCAGTATTTT
cdr3_aa: CASSLGLARFADTQYF

v_call: TRBV7-6
d_call: TRBD1
j_call: TRBJ2-1
clone_size: -
cdr3_length: 15
cdr3_nt: TGTGCCAGCAGCTCCCAGTCGGACAGGTCGAATGAGCAGTTCTTC
cdr3_aa: CASSSQSDRSNEQFF

v_call: TRBV7-3
d_call: -
j_call: TRBJ2-3
clone_size: few
cdr3_length: 18
cdr3_nt: TGTGCCAGCAGCTTAAGAGGGCCGGTCGAGTCTGGCACAGATACGCAGTATTTT
cdr3_aa: CASSLRGPVESGTDTQYF

v_call: TRBV7-2
d_call: TRBD1
j_call: TRBJ1-5
clone_size: few
cdr3_length: 13
cdr3_nt: TGTGCCAGCAGCTGGGGGACAGAACAGCCCCAGCATTTT
cdr3_aa: CASSWGTEQPQHF

v_call: TRBV4-3
d_call: TRBD2
j_call: TRBJ2-5
clone_size: -
cdr3_length: 18
cdr3_nt: TGCGCCAGCAGCCAAGATTGGTCTAGCGGGAGGGCCGGAAAGACCCAGTACTTC
cdr3_aa: CASSQDWSSGRAGKTQYF

v_call: TRBV7-2
d_call: -
j_call: TRBJ2-7
clone_size: -
cdr3_length: 13
cdr3_nt: TGTGCCAGCAGTCGAGGTATCCAGTACGAGCAGTACTTC
cdr3_aa: CASSRGIQYEQYF

v_call: TRBV4-3
d_call: -
j_call: TRBJ1-2
clone_size: -
cdr3_length: 16
cdr3_nt: TGCGCCAGCAGCCAAGAGAACAGGGCATTCGTTGGCGGCTACACCTTC
cdr3_aa: CASSQENRAFVGGYTF

v_call: TRBV4-1
d_call: TRBD1
j_call: TRBJ2-7
clone_size: -
cdr3_length: 14
cdr3_nt: TGCGCCAGCAGCCAGACCGACAGGGAGTACGAGCAGTACTTC
cdr3_aa: CASSQTDREYEQYF

v_call: TRBV4-2
d_call: TRBD1
j_call: TRBJ2-7
clone_size: -
cdr3_length: 17
cdr3_nt: TGTGCCAGCAGCCGGGTGTTCGGGACAGGGGGCACCTACGAGCAGTACTTC
cdr3_aa: CASSRVFGTGGTYEQYF

v_call: TRBV6-6
d_call: TRBD2
j_call: TRBJ2-5
clone_size: -
cdr3_length: 15
cdr3_nt: TGTGCCAGCAGTTACGGGACTAGCTTACAAGAGACCCAGTACTTC
cdr3_aa: CASSYGTSLQETQYF

v_call: TRBV28
d_call: -
j_call: TRBJ1-5
clone_size: -
cdr3_length: 16
cdr3_nt: TGTGCCAGCAGTCTCGTACCAGGTCTCCTCAATCAGCCCCAGCATTTT
cdr3_aa: CASSLVPGLLNQPQHF

v_call: TRBV5-1
d_call: TRBD1
j_call: TRBJ2-2
clone_size: -
cdr3_length: 15
cdr3_nt: TGCGCCAGCAGCCCGCAGGGGGCTCCTACCGGGGAGCTGTTTTTT
cdr3_aa: CASSPQGAPTGELFF

v_call: TRBV10-3
d_call: -
j_call: TRBJ2-7
clone_size: -
cdr3_length: 14
cdr3_nt: TGTGCCATCAGTGTAGAAGGAGGCGGCTACGAGCAGTACTTC
cdr3_aa: CAISVEGGGYEQYF

v_call: TRBV18
d_call: -
j_call: TRBJ1-1
clone_size: few
cdr3_length: 13
cdr3_nt: TGTGCCAGCTCACCTAGACAGAACACTGAAGCTTTCTTT
cdr3_aa: CASSPRQNTEAFF

v_call: TRBV6-6
d_call: -
j_call: TRBJ2-1
clone_size: few
cdr3_length: 12
cdr3_nt: TGTGCCAGCGGTCCCAGGCCCAATGAGCAGTTCTTC
cdr3_aa: CASGPRPNEQFF

v_call: TRBV5-1
d_call: TRBD2
j_call: TRBJ2-1
clone_size: -
cdr3_length: 16
cdr3_nt: TGCGCCAGCAGCTTGGCGGGGGGAGGGTCCTACAATGAGCAGTTCTTC
cdr3_aa: CASSLAGGGSYNEQFF

v_call: TRBV20-1
d_call: -
j_call: TRBJ1-1
clone_size: -
cdr3_length: 10
cdr3_nt: TGCAGTGCGGCGGGGTATGAAGCTTTCTTT
cdr3_aa: CSAAGYEAFF

v_call: TRBV28
d_call: TRBD1
j_call: TRBJ2-5
clone_size: -
cdr3_length: 14
cdr3_nt: TGTGCCAGCACCGCGGACAGGCAGCAAGAGACCCAGTACTTC
cdr3_aa: CASTADRQQETQYF

v_call: TRBV4-3
d_call: -
j_call: TRBJ1-1
clone_size: few
cdr3_length: 14
cdr3_nt: TGCGCCAGCAGCCAAAAATTGGCCAAGGCGGGGGCTTTCTTT
cdr3_aa: CASSQKLAKAGAFF

v_call: TRBV5-6
d_call: -
j_call: TRBJ1-1
clone_size: once
cdr3_length: 13
cdr3_nt: TGTGCCAGCATGCCGGGTCTCGCGAGAGAAGCTTTCTTT
cdr3_aa: CASMPGLAREAFF

v_call: TRBV28
d_call: TRBD2
j_call: TRBJ2-1
clone_size: few
cdr3_length: 14
cdr3_nt: TGTGCCAGCAGTGGGACTAGCGGGATCGATGAGCAGTTCTTC
cdr3_aa: CASSGTSGIDEQFF

v_call: TRBV23-1
d_call: TRBD2
j_call: TRBJ2-7
clone_size: few
cdr3_length: 19
cdr3_nt: TGCGCCAGCAGTCAAAAGCCCCAGCGGGAGAGGTGGTTCTCCTACGAGCAGTACTTC
cdr3_aa: CASSQKPQRERWFSYEQYF

v_call: TRBV7-3
d_call: TRBD2
j_call: TRBJ2-2
clone_size: -
cdr3_length: 16
cdr3_nt: TGTGCCAGCAGCCCTACTAGCGGGAGGGCGTCCGGGGAGCTGTTTTTT
cdr3_aa: CASSPTSGRASGELFF

v_call: TRBV7-2
d_call: -
j_call: TRBJ2-1
clone_size: -
cdr3_length: 14
cdr3_nt: TGTGCCAGCAGCTTAGATCGGGGGAGCGGGTTACCGTTCTTC
cdr3_aa: CASSLDRGSGLPFF

v_call: TRBV5-1
d_call: TRBD2
j_call: TRBJ2-3
clone_size: -
cdr3_length: 16
cdr3_nt: TGCGCCAGCAGATCCGGGACTAGCGGGAGCCTCGATACGCAGTATTTT
cdr3_aa: CASRSGTSGSLDTQYF

v_call: TRBV19
d_call: TRBD2
j_call: TRBJ2-6
clone_size: -
cdr3_length: 18
cdr3_nt: TGTGCCAGTAGTGAGGGACTAGCGCCTCTGATAGGGGCCAACGTCCTGACTTTC
cdr3_aa: CASSEGLAPLIGANVLTF

v_call: TRBV7-2
d_call: TRBD2
j_call: TRBJ2-1
clone_size: -
cdr3_length: 16
cdr3_nt: TGTGCCAGCAGCTACCTCGTAGCGGGAGATTACAATGAGCAGTTCTTC
cdr3_aa: CASSYLVAGDYNEQFF

v_call: TRBV11-2
d_call: TRBD2
j_call: TRBJ2-1
clone_size: few
cdr3_length: 13
cdr3_nt: TGTGCGTCGGGAACTAGCGGGTACAATGAGCAGTTCTTC
cdr3_aa: CASGTSGYNEQFF

v_call: TRBV7-2
d_call: -
j_call: TRBJ1-5
clone_size: -
cdr3_length: 13
cdr3_nt: TGTGCCAGCAGCGCGAGTGCGGGTCAGCCCCAGCATTTT
cdr3_aa: CASSASAGQPQHF

v_call: TRBV30
d_call: -
j_call: TRBJ1-2
clone_size: -
cdr3_length: 13
cdr3_nt: TGTGCCTGGAGTAGGGGGAGCTCTTATGGCTACACCTTC
cdr3_aa: CAWSRGSSYGYTF

v_call: TRBV16
d_call: -
j_call: TRBJ1-1
clone_size: -
cdr3_length: 15
cdr3_nt: TGTGCCAGCAGTAAATCGGCGGATTTGAACACTGAAGCTTTCTTT
cdr3_aa: CASSKSADLNTEAFF

v_call: TRBV5-1
d_call: TRBD1
j_call: TRBJ1-1
clone_size: few
cdr3_length: 15
cdr3_nt: TGCGCCAGCAGCACGACGACAGGGGGATACACTGAAGCTTTCTTT
cdr3_aa: CASSTTTGGYTEAFF

v_call: TRBV2
d_call: -
j_call: TRBJ2-5
clone_size: few
cdr3_length: 13
cdr3_nt: TGTGCCAGCAGTGCTAGGGGCAGAGAGACCCAGTACTTC
cdr3_aa: CASSARGRETQYF

v_call: TRBV29-1
d_call: TRBD1
j_call: TRBJ2-3
clone_size: few
cdr3_length: 13
cdr3_nt: TGCAGTGCCGGGACAGGGATCACAGATACGCAGTATTTT
cdr3_aa: CSAGTGITDTQYF

v_call: TRBV18
d_call: -
j_call: TRBJ1-5
clone_size: -
cdr3_length: 16
cdr3_nt: TGTGCCAGCTCACCTACCGAGGGGGGGGCTAATCAGCCCCAGCATTTT
cdr3_aa: CASSPTEGGANQPQHF

v_call: TRBV6-5
d_call: -
j_call: TRBJ1-5
clone_size: few
cdr3_length: 14
cdr3_nt: TGTGCCAGCAGTTACTTTTCTGACGGGCAGCCCCAGCATTTT
cdr3_aa: CASSYFSDGQPQHF

v_call: TRBV6-5
d_call: TRBD1
j_call: TRBJ2-7
clone_size: -
cdr3_length: 14
cdr3_nt: TGTGCCAGCAGATCCGGGACAGGGGTGCAAGAGCAGTACTTC
cdr3_aa: CASRSGTGVQEQYF